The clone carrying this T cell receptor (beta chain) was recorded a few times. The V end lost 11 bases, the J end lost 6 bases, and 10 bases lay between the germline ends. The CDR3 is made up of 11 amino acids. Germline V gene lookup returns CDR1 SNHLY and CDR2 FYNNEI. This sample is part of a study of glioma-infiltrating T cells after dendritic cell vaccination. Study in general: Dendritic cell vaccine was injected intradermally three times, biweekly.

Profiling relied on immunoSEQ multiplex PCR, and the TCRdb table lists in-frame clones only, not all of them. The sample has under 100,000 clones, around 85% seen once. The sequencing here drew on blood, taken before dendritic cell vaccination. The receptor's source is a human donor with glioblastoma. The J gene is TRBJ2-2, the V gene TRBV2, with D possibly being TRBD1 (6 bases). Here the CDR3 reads CAGKGAGELFF. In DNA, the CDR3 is TGTGCCGGCAAGGGGGCCGGGGAGCTGTTTTTT.